Detailed here is one T cell receptor (beta chain). The data were obtained in a study of blood T cells in healthy people across ages. The trim removed 5 bases at V and 2 bases at J, leaving 5 bases unmatched. There are 16 residues in the CDR3. Germline V CDR1 and CDR2: MDHEN, SYDVKM. Sample-barcoded 5' priming and a J-beta primer mix drove a second PCR of about 6 to 12 cycles. TCRdb reprocessed the 5' RACE reads via MiXCR and lists one record per CDR3 protein. This table has over 950,000 distinct CDR3 sequences, roughly 47% appearing once. The rearrangement links TRBV28 to TRBJ2-6, with 8 bases matching TRBD1. The source is a woman aged 55-70 years in good health. What was sequenced was blood. The DNA for the CDR3 is TGTGCCAGCAGTGTGCTACAGGGGGCTGGGGCCAACGTCCTGACTTTC. Amino acid sequence: CASSVLQGAGANVLTF.